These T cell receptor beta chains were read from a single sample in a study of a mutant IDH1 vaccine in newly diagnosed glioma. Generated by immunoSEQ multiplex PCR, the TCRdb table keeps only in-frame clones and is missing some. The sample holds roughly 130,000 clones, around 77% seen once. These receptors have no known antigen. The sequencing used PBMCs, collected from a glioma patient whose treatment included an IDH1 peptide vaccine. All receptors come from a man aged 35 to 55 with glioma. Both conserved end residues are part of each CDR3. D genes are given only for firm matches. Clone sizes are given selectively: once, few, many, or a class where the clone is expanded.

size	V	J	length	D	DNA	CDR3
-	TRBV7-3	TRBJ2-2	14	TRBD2	TGTGCCACCGCGGGACTAGCGGGGACCGGGGAGCTGTTTTTT	CATAGLAGTGELFF
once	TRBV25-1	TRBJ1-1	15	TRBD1	TGTGCCAGCAGGGAGGACAGGGGGACGGGCACTGAAGCTTTCTTT	CASREDRGTGTEAFF
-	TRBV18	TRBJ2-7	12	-	TGTGCCAGCTTTCGGATTGTCAACGAGCAGTACTTC	CASFRIVNEQYF
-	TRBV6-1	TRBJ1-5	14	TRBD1	TGTGCCATCAGAGGCGGGACAGGGTATCAGCCCCAGCATTTT	CAIRGGTGYQPQHF
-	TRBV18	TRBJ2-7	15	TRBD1	TGTGCCAGCTCACCAAGGGACAGCGGAGGCTACGAGCAGTACTTC	CASSPRDSGGYEQYF
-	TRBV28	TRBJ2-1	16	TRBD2	TGTGCCAGCAGTTTGTGGACTAGCGGTTCCGACAATGAGCAGTTCTTC	CASSLWTSGSDNEQFF
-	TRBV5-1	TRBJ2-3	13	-	TGCGCCAGCAGCTTGGAGCCGGGGTATACGCAGTATTTT	CASSLEPGYTQYF
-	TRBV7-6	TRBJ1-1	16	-	TGTGCCAGCAGCCCACGAACGACAGGAATCGACACTGAAGCTTTCTTT	CASSPRTTGIDTEAFF
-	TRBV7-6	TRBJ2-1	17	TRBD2	TGTGCCAGCAGCGTTAAGAGAGCGGGAGGGAGGGTTAATGAGCAGTTCTTC	CASSVKRAGGRVNEQFF
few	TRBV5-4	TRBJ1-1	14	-	TGTGCCAGCAGCTCGGACGGGTGGAACACTGAAGCTTTCTTT	CASSSDGWNTEAFF
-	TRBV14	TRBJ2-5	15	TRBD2	TGTGCCAGCAGCCAAGAACTAGCGGGTGTAGAGACCCAGTACTTC	CASSQELAGVETQYF
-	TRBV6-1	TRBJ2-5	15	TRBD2	TGTGCCAGCAGTGTAGGGACTAGCGGGGGAGAGACCCAGTACTTC	CASSVGTSGGETQYF
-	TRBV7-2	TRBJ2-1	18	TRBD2	TGTGCCAGCAGCTTAGATGGACTAGCGGGAGGAACCTACAATGAGCAGTTCTTC	CASSLDGLAGGTYNEQFF
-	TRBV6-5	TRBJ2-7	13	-	TGTGCCAGCGGGGCCTTTGTCTCGGGCGAGCAGTACTTC	CASGAFVSGEQYF
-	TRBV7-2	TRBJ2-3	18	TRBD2	TGTGCCAGCAGCTTAGACCGGGCCTCTAGCGGGAGAGGGGATACGCAGTATTTT	CASSLDRASSGRGDTQYF
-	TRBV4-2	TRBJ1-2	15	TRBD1	TGTGCCAGCAGCACCGGGACAGGGGAATGGGGTGGCTACACCTTC	CASSTGTGEWGGYTF
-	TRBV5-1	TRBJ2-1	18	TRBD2	TGCGCCAGCAAACCGGGACTAGCGGGACCCGGGGGTTACAATGAGCAGTTCTTC	CASKPGLAGPGGYNEQFF
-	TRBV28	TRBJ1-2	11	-	TGTGCCAGCATGGCTAACTATGGCTACACCTTC	CASMANYGYTF
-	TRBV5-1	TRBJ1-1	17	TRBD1	TGCGCCAGCAGCCTGACTACAAACAGGGGTCGGAACACTGAAGCTTTCTTT	CASSLTTNRGRNTEAFF
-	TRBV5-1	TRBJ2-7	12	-	TGCGCCAGCAGCTCCAGGGTCCACGAGCAGTACTTC	CASSSRVHEQYF
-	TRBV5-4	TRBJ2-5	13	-	TGTGCCAGCAGCTTGGTGGGGCAAGAGACCCAGTACTTC	CASSLVGQETQYF
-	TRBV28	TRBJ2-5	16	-	TGTGCCAGCAGACACAATGGAGGGGGGGGCAAAGAGACCCAGTACTTC	CASRHNGGGGKETQYF
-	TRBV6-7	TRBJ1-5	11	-	TGTGCTAGCACTCGCAATCAGCCCCAGCATTTT	CASTRNQPQHF
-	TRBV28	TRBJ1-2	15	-	TGTGCCAGCAGTTTAGGGAAGACAGCGAACTATGGCTACACCTTC	CASSLGKTANYGYTF
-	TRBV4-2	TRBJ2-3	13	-	TGTGCCAGCAGCGCCAGGGGCACAGATACGCAGTATTTT	CASSARGTDTQYF
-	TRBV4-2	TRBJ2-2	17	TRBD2	TGTGCCAGCAGCCAATCACCCGCCAGCGGGGGAAGAGGGGAGCTGTTTTTT	CASSQSPASGGRGELFF
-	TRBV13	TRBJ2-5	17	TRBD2	TGTGCCAGCAGCTCCATTTATAGCGGGAGTGGTCGAGAGACCCAGTACTTC	CASSSIYSGSGRETQYF
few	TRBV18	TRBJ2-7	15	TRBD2	TGTGCCAGCTCACCAAGGACTAGCGGGTCCTCCGAGCAGTACTTC	CASSPRTSGSSEQYF
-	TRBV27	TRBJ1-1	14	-	TGTGCCAGCAGTTTAGGCAGTTGGACATTTGAAGCTTTCTTT	CASSLGSWTFEAFF
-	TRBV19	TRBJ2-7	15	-	TGTGCCAGCCGTAACAGGGAAGCGGCTTCCTACGAGCAGTACTTC	CASRNREAASYEQYF
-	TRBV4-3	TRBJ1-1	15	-	TGCGCCAGCAGCCAAGATCCCCACGAGAACACTGAAGCTTTCTTT	CASSQDPHENTEAFF
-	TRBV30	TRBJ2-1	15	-	TGTGCCTGGACTAGCGTGGGGAGCTCCTACAATGAGCAGTTCTTC	CAWTSVGSSYNEQFF
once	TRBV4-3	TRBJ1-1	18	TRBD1	TGCGCCAGCAGCCAAGATCCCGGACAGGGGATCATGAACACTGAAGCTTTCTTT	CASSQDPGQGIMNTEAFF
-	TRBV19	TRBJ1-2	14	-	TGTGCCAGTGCCCTAGGGAGGGGTGTCTATGGCTACACCTTC	CASALGRGVYGYTF
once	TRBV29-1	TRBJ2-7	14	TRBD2	TGCAGCGTAAGACTAGCGGGTTTCACCTACGAGCAGTACTTC	CSVRLAGFTYEQYF
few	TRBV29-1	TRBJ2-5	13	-	TGCAGCGTTGAGGCACCGACTGAAGAGACCCAGTACTTC	CSVEAPTEETQYF
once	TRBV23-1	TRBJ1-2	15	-	TGCGCCAGCAGTCAATCGGGGAGGGGGTTCTTTGGCTACACCTTC	CASSQSGRGFFGYTF
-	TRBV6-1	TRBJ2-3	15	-	TGTGCCAGCTCCCTAGGGAAGAAAAACACAGATACGCAGTATTTT	CASSLGKKNTDTQYF
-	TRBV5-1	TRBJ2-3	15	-	TGCGCCAGCAGCTTGGTGGCCGGGTCCACAGATACGCAGTATTTT	CASSLVAGSTDTQYF
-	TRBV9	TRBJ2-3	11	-	TGTGCCAGCAGCGCCGAAGATACGCAGTATTTT	CASSAEDTQYF
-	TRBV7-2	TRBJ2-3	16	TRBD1	TGTGCCAGCAGCCCAAGGACAGGGGAGGCACCAGATACGCAGTATTTT	CASSPRTGEAPDTQYF
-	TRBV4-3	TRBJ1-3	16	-	TGCGCCAGCAGCGACGGACAGTCGAGCTCTGGAAACACCATATATTTT	CASSDGQSSSGNTIYF
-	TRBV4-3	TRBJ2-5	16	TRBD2	TGCGCCAGCAGCCAAGGATGGGGGGGAGAGGTGGAGACCCAGTACTTC	CASSQGWGGEVETQYF
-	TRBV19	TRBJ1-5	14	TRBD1	TGTGCCAGTAGTATATCAGGGGGCGGTCAGCCCCAGCATTTT	CASSISGGGQPQHF